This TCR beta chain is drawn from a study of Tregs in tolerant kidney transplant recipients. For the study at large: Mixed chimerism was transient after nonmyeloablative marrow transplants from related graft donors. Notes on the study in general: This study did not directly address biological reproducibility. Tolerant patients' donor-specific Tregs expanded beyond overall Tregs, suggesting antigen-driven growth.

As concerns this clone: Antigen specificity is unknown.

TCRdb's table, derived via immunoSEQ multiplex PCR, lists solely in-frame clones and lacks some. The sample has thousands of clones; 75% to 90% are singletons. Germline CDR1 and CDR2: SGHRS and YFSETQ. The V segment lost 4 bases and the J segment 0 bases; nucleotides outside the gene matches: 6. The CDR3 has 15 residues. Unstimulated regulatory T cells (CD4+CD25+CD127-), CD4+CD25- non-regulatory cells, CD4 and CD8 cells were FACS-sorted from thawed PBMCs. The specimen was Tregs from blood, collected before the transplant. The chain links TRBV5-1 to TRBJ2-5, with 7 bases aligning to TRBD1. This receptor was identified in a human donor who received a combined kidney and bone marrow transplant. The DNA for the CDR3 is TGCGCCAGCAGCCGAGCCGGGACAGACCAAGAGACCCAGTACTTC. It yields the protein CASSRAGTDQETQYF.